In its sample, the clone carrying this TCR beta chain was seen many times. Its antigen is unknown. The read terminates 3 residues ahead of where the CDR3 ends, so the germline J gene completes it. Most patients and controls had Caucasian heritage. This record belongs to a study of T cell clonality in common variable immunodeficiency. CDR3 length equals 14 residues. V lost 7 bases, J lost 2 bases, and 5 bases stayed unmatched. CDR1 is LGHNT, CDR2 FRNRAP, per germline. Broader study findings: Compared with controls, CVID subjects had fewer shared TCRbeta clones.

Control and CVID samples contributed equal amounts of genomic DNA. The data were produced by immunoSEQ multiplex PCR, yet TCRdb's version contains in-frame clones alone and is incomplete. The table lists under 35,000 clones, no singletons, with around 4.1% in the top ten. Sequencing was carried out using peripheral blood mononuclear cells. This clonotype was sampled from a person aged 18 to 69 in good health. The chain is built from TRBV12-5 and TRBJ1-5; TRBD1 matches 7 bases. The CDR3 here is CASVSQGGNQPQHF. CDR3 bases read: TGTGCTAGTGTGTCGCAGGGGGGCAATCAGCCC.